Following are 22 T cell receptor beta chains from one sample sequenced in a study of blood T cell repertoires in COVID-19 (dated by TCRdb to the early 2020s). Library preparation employed the immunoSEQ multiplex PCR assay. The table comes from immuneACCESS by way of TCRdb, which keeps in-frame sequences with V and J called. Part of the clones is missing from these tables; in studies checked, under half for an unresolved V gene and the rest for unknown reasons. This sample has approximately 44,000 clones in its table, and around 88% of those were observed once. The ten largest clones capture roughly 4.8% of the sample. Material: peripheral blood. Source of these receptors: a human donor in a cohort sampled during active COVID-19.

This clone showed up just once. The chain combines TRBV5-1 with TRBJ2-5, with D perhaps TRBD1 (6 bases). Trimming removed 4 bases at V and 5 bases at J, with 15 bases between. CDR1 and CDR2 (germline): SGHRS, YFSETQ. The CDR3 extends over 14 amino acids. The chain's CDR3 is CASSLTTGRETQYF. CDR3 sequence (DNA): TGCGCCAGCAGCCTCACGACAGGCCGGGAGACCCAGTACTTC.

This clone was recorded a few times. J is TRBJ2-1 and V is TRBV29-1; the match to TRBD2 covers 8 bases. With V trimmed by 6 bases and J by 1 base, 8 bases remained unmatched. This CDR3 is 15 amino acids long. In germline, CDR1 is SQVTM, CDR2 ANQGSEA. This CDR3 reads CSVRGGGLSYNEQFF. The CDR3 region has the DNA TGCAGCGTGAGAGGCGGGGGGTTGTCCTACAATGAGCAGTTCTTC.

As for this clone: At one end, the junction sequence differs from germline, possibly due to a read error. The V and J genes are TRBV7-9 and TRBJ1-3; no clear D. CDR1 is SEHNR and CDR2 is FQNEAQ in the germline V gene (reference sequence). This CDR3 has 17 amino acids. For the CDR3, the DNA is TGTGCCGGCAGCTCATCAAGCGGGCGCCTAACTGGAAACACCATATATTTT. Protein sequence: CAGSSSSGRLTGNTIYF.

V usage is TRBV9 and J usage is TRBJ2-7; the D is unclear. Looked up from germline, CDR1 is SGDLS and CDR2 is YYNGEE. The CDR3 totals 13 residues. Deletions cut 1 base from V and 0 bases from J, with 5 bases between. In DNA form, the CDR3 reads TGTGCCAGCAGCGTACCATTCTCCTACGAGCAGTACTTC. Its protein is CASSVPFSYEQYF.

The V and J genes are TRBV6-6 and TRBJ1-3; D is possibly TRBD1 (6 bases). Deletions cut 5 bases from V and 4 bases from J, with 21 bases between. The CDR3 consists of 17 residues. Germline values: CDR1 MNHNY, CDR2 SVGAGI (reference sequence). The CDR3, as DNA: TGTGCCAGCAGTCGATCGTCTTCGGGGGGGCGCGGAAACACCATATATTTT. Protein product: CASSRSSSGGRGNTIYF.

The chain couples TRBV6-5 to TRBJ2-3; D is uncertain. Looked up from germline, CDR1 is MNHEY and CDR2 is SVGAGI. The CDR3 sequence is 13 residues long. V was cut by 5 bases and J by 3 bases, with 9 bases left in between. The CDR3 DNA reads TGTGCCAGCAGTCGCCCGGTGACAGATACGCAGTATTTT. Encoded protein: CASSRPVTDTQYF.

V and J are TRBV10-2 and TRBJ2-1; 10 bases agree with TRBD2. The CDR3 contains 14 residues. The germline gives CDR1 WSHSY, CDR2 SAAADI. After removal of 0 bases from V and 7 bases from J, the junction contained 0 bases not matched to a gene. CDR3 nucleotides: TGCGCCAGCAGTGAGTCGGGACTAGCGAATGAGCAGTTCTTC. It yields the protein CASSESGLANEQFF.

This chain links TRBV20-1 with TRBJ2-7; D possibly corresponds to TRBD1 (6 bases). CDR3 length: 11 residues. Germline CDR1 and CDR2: DFQATT and SNEGSKA (reference sequence). Trimming removed 6 bases at V and 3 bases at J, with 9 bases between. CDR3 loop: CSAGAHYEQYF. DNA of the CDR3: TGCAGTGCGGGGGCTCACTACGAGCAGTACTTC.

The gene calls are TRBV18 and TRBJ1-1, with D unclear. This CDR3 spans 13 amino acids. The V and J ends lost 5 bases and 0 bases respectively, with 7 bases between them. Germline V CDR1 and CDR2: KGHSH, LQKENI. The CDR3 DNA reads as TGTGCCAGCTCAACTAGTTTGAACACTGAAGCTTTCTTT. Protein: CASSTSLNTEAFF.

V gene TRBV2 combines with J gene TRBJ1-1; no clear D gene. The germline V and J ends were trimmed by 6 bases and 3 bases, with 14 bases remaining between them. CDR1 SNHLY and CDR2 FYNNEI come from the germline V gene. The CDR3 totals 14 residues. In DNA, the CDR3 is TGTGCCAGCAGAGTCCGTTCTGAGGACACTGAAGCTTTCTTT. Amino acids: CASRVRSEDTEAFF.

The rearrangement links TRBV7-6 to TRBJ1-1, with 10 bases that match TRBD1. The CDR3 length is 15 residues. CDR1 and CDR2 (germline): SGHVS, FNYEAQ. V lost 5 bases to trimming and J lost 11 bases; unmatched junction nucleotides: 14. The DNA of the CDR3 is TGTGCCAGCAGCCCTCGGGGACAGGGGCAAGGTGAGGCTTTCTTT. Translation: CASSPRGQGQGEAFF.

The chain joins TRBV7-3 to TRBJ2-7; D perhaps matches TRBD2 (6 bases). CDR3 length equals 14 residues. V lost 3 bases and J lost 3, with 12 bases in between. Germline CDR1 is SGHTA and CDR2 is FQGTGA. This CDR3 reads CASSLRGANYEQYF. The CDR3 nucleotides read TGTGCCAGCAGCTTGCGGGGTGCGAACTACGAGCAGTACTTC.

The chain combines TRBV15 with TRBJ2-1, with 7 bases identical to TRBD2. The junction had 6 bases not matched to a gene; V was cut back by 8 bases and J by 2 bases. Germline loops: CDR1 LNHNV, CDR2 YYDKDF (reference sequence). CDR3 size: 14 residues. CDR3: CATGGGGTYNEQFF. In nucleotides, the CDR3 is TGTGCCACCGGGGGGGGAGGGACCTACAATGAGCAGTTCTTC.

This rearrangement joins TRBV6-2 or TRBV6-3 to TRBJ2-7; a possible D gene is TRBD2 (5 bases). This CDR3 spans 15 amino acids. The germline gives CDR1 MNHEY, CDR2 SVGEGT. Trimming removed 1 base from V and 6 bases from J, with 16 bases in between. CDR3 nucleotide sequence: TGTGCCAGCAGTTACTTAGGACTCCCTACCGCCGAGCAGTACTTC. It yields the protein CASSYLGLPTAEQYF.

V is TRBV19 and J is TRBJ2-1; 11 nucleotides line up with TRBD2. Trimming at V came to 1 base and at J to 7 bases, leaving 3 bases not matched to a gene. The CDR3 has 15 amino acids. Germline lookup yields CDR1 LNHDA and CDR2 SQIVND (reference sequence). CDR3 nucleotides: TGTGCCAGTAGTATAGGACTAGCGGGGAGGAATGAGCAGTTCTTC. This sequence encodes CASSIGLAGRNEQFF. The variable domain in full, with the rest retrieved from reference TRBV19 and TRBJ2-1, is DGGITQSPKYLFRKEGQNVTLSCEQNLNHDAMYWYRQDPGQGLRLIYYSQIVNDFQKGDIAEGYSVSREKKESFPLTVTSAQKNPTAFYLCASSIGLAGRNEQFFGPGTRLTVL.

This clone has just one count. V is TRBV19 and J is TRBJ2-1; D is perhaps TRBD1 (7 bases). The CDR3 contains 14 residues. Germline lookup yields CDR1 LNHDA and CDR2 SQIVND (reference sequence). V was cut by 6 bases and J by 8 bases, with 17 bases left in between. The CDR3 sequence is CASREGASGDEQFF. In DNA form, the CDR3 reads TGTGCCAGTAGGGAGGGGGCATCTGGTGATGAGCAGTTCTTC.

This clone was counted a few times. The gene calls are TRBV12-3 or TRBV12-4 and TRBJ1-6; no clear D. This CDR3 has 12 residues. V was cut by 7 bases and J by 14 bases, with 15 bases left in between. The CDR3 DNA reads as TGTGCCAGCACCCGGATTCCGGGAGCCCTCCACTTT. It specifies CASTRIPGALHF.

The chain couples TRBV6-5 to TRBJ1-4, with 9 bases lining up with TRBD1. The CDR3 totals 15 residues. Per germline, CDR1 MNHEY and CDR2 SVGAGI. The V and J ends lost 7 bases and 7 bases, in that order; junction bases with no gene match: 10. The CDR3 here is CASTYPGTGSEKLFF. The CDR3 coding sequence is TGTGCCAGCACCTACCCCGGGACAGGGAGTGAAAAACTGTTTTTT.

The chain employs TRBV18 and TRBJ1-3, with 8 bases matching TRBD1. This CDR3 is 15 amino acids long. The germline CDR1 and CDR2 sequences are KGHSH and LQKENI. V was clipped by 6 bases and J by 4 bases; unmatched bases: 8. The chain's CDR3 is CASSHRGNLGNTIYF. CDR3 DNA: TGTGCCAGCTCCCACAGGGGGAACCTGGGAAACACCATATATTTT.

The chain joins TRBV11-2 to TRBJ2-1; perhaps TRBD2 as D (5 bases). Trimming took 5 bases from V and 8 from J, leaving 16 bases between them. The CDR3 sequence is 14 residues long. Germline CDR1 SGHAT, CDR2 FQNNGV. The CDR3 spells CASSRSLAKYEQFF. The DNA of the CDR3 is TGTGCCAGCAGCCGATCCCTAGCTAAATATGAGCAGTTCTTC. The full variable domain, its missing parts supplied by reference TRBV11-2 and TRBJ2-1, is EAGVAQSPRYKIIEKRQSVAFWCNPISGHATLYWYQQILGQGPKLLIQFQNNGVVDDSQLPKDRFSAERLKGVDSTLKIQPAKLEDSAVYLCASSRSLAKYEQFFGPGTRLTVL.

This sequence joins TRBV7-3 and TRBJ1-5; no clear D. Looked up from germline, CDR1 is SGHTA and CDR2 is FQGTGA. Trimming took off 3 bases at V and 0 bases at J, with 6 bases between the two ends. This CDR3 region has 14 residues. CDR3 nucleotides: TGTGCCAGCAGCTTGAGGTATAGCAATCAGCCCCAGCATTTT. Translated, it gives CASSLRYSNQPQHF.

The V gene is TRBV11-2, the J gene TRBJ2-7, with D possibly TRBD1 on 5 matching bases. The V and J ends lost 2 bases and 0 bases respectively, with 11 bases between them. CDR3 length: 15 amino acids. Germline CDR1 SGHAT, CDR2 FQNNGV. CDR3 bases: TGTGCCAGCAGCTTACTGGGGCCAGTCTCCTACGAGCAGTACTTC. It encodes CASSLLGPVSYEQYF.